The TCR beta chain described here comes from a study of PD-1 blockade in classical Hodgkin lymphoma. Study background: Patients received nivolumab 3 mg/kg intravenously every 2 weeks.

Sequenced by immunoSEQ multiplex PCR; TCRdb stores in-frame clones only, minus some. The table lists 55,000 to 80,000 clones, approximately 94% of them singletons. Every one of the patients relapsed after autologous stem cell transplantation (brentuximab vedotin exposure was variable). As concerns this clone: The target antigen is unknown.

V was pared by 6 bases and J by 3 bases, with 8 bases of the junction left unmatched. Germline assignment: CDR1 MDHEN and CDR2 SYDVKM. CDR3 length: 14 amino acids. Study-level points and caveats: The origin of the repertoire differences remains undefined, with disease activity or prior therapy as possible causes. Only CD4+ TCR diversity, not CD8+, had risen significantly by C4D1. Newly diagnosed and completely responding patients shared comparable baseline diversity.

This sample comprised peripheral blood mononuclear cells (PBMCs), obtained at baseline. The chain combines TRBV28 with TRBJ2-7; 7 bases are shared with TRBD1. The TCR originated in a human donor with classical Hodgkin lymphoma. CDR3 DNA: TGTGCCAGCAGGGGTGGACAGGTAAACTACGAGCAGTACTTC. The encoded protein is CASRGGQVNYEQYF.